A single sample is the source of the 27 T cell receptor beta chains below, sequenced in a study of blood T cell repertoires in COVID-19. TCRdb's copy holds only in-frame clones and misses some; the assay was immunoSEQ multiplex PCR. This table has about 280,000 clones, 88% appearing once. Sequenced input: peripheral blood. Source of these receptors: a man in his late teens or twenties with active or convalescent COVID-19.

There are a few counts of this clone. This rearrangement joins TRBV19 to TRBJ1-2; 7 nucleotides match TRBD1. The CDR3 is 14 residues long. CDR1 LNHDA and CDR2 SQIVND come from the germline V gene (reference sequence). V lost 3 bases, J lost 4 bases, and 5 bases stayed unmatched. CDR3 sequence reads: CASSMIGGAYGYTF. CDR3 coding DNA: TGTGCCAGTAGTATGATAGGGGGCGCCTATGGCTACACCTTC.

This chain joins TRBV27 and TRBJ1-5; D remains ambiguous. Germline V gene lookup returns CDR1 MNHEY and CDR2 SMNVEV (reference sequence). CDR3 length: 18 residues. The V gene lost 3 bases and the J gene lost 0 bases, with 18 bases spanning the gap. The CDR3 loop reads CASSFGWVGLISNQPQHF. The CDR3 nucleotides are TGTGCCAGCAGTTTTGGGTGGGTTGGGCTAATTAGCAATCAGCCCCAGCATTTT.

The chain is built from TRBV4-1 and TRBJ1-2, with TRBD1 identical over 9 bases. The CDR3 runs 15 residues. Germline lookup yields CDR1 MGHRA and CDR2 YSYEKL. Trimming at V came to 2 bases and at J to 0 bases, leaving 1 base not matched to a gene. The CDR3 sequence is CASSQRTGANYGYTF. CDR3 coding DNA: TGCGCCAGCAGCCAACGGACAGGGGCTAACTATGGCTACACCTTC.

This clone has only a few counts. The gene calls are TRBV29-1 and TRBJ2-7; 8 bases are a match to TRBD1. The CDR3 is 15 residues long. The V gene end was trimmed by 0 bases and the J gene end by 5 bases; junction bases not matched to a gene: 9. CDR1 is SQVTM and CDR2 is ANQGSEA in the germline V gene. The CDR3 loop is CSVEDPDRGIHEQYF. CDR3 bases: TGCAGCGTTGAAGATCCAGACAGGGGTATCCACGAGCAGTACTTC.

The rearrangement uses TRBV6-6 and TRBJ1-5, with a weak D call TRBD1 (5 bases). Trimming pared 0 bases from V and 5 bases from J, leaving 11 bases between. The CDR3 consists of 15 residues. Germline-derived CDR1 and CDR2 are MNHNY and SVGAGI (reference sequence). Here the CDR3 reads CASSYSRGGDQPQHF. The CDR3 region has the DNA TGTGCCAGCAGTTACTCGAGGGGAGGGGATCAGCCCCAGCATTTT.

A few counts support this clone. The chain uses TRBV6-5 and TRBJ1-3; TRBD1 matches at 7 bases. The ends lost 1 base at V and 4 bases at J; junction bases unmatched: 7. The CDR3 has 16 residues. Germline CDR1 MNHEY, CDR2 SVGAGI. CDR3 nucleotide sequence: TGTGCCAGCAGTTACTTGACAGGGTTGGACGGAAACACCATATATTTT. Protein sequence: CASSYLTGLDGNTIYF.

The genes are TRBV18 and TRBJ1-5, with 7 bases that match TRBD1. Germline V CDR1 and CDR2: KGHSH, LQKENI. The CDR3 spans 16 residues. V trimming: 6 bases; J trimming: 6 bases; junction bases outside the gene matches: 14. CDR3 residues: CASSPDPNRGGQPQHF. The CDR3 bases are TGTGCCAGCTCTCCAGACCCCAACAGGGGAGGTCAGCCCCAGCATTTT.

This chain uses TRBV6-6 with TRBJ1-1, with no clear D. The germline CDR1 and CDR2 sequences are MNHNY and SVGAGI (reference sequence). Trimming took off 2 bases at V and 7 bases at J, with 11 bases between the two ends. CDR3 length equals 13 residues. CDR3 nucleotide sequence: TGTGCCAGCAGTTACCCGTCCGGTTATGAAGCTTTCTTT. It yields the protein CASSYPSGYEAFF.

The chain joins TRBV19 to TRBJ2-1; D call uncertain. Germline lookup yields CDR1 LNHDA and CDR2 SQIVND (reference sequence). Trimming cost V 3 bases and J 4 bases, with 16 bases left between them. The CDR3 is made up of 16 amino acids. CDR3 sequence: CASSMSKRPMYNEQFF. The CDR3 DNA is TGTGCCAGTAGTATGTCGAAGCGCCCGATGTACAATGAGCAGTTCTTC.

The rearrangement joins TRBV21-1 to TRBJ2-7; the table's TRBD2 call for D was not verified on the DNA. TRBV21-1 is reported as a pseudogene. The CDR3 extends over 14 amino acids. The CDR3 sequence is CARPGLRGSYEQYF. For the CDR3, the DNA is TGTGCCAGGCCGGGACTCCGAGGCTCCTACGAGCAGTACTTC.

The rearrangement links TRBV7-8 to TRBJ2-7; 10 bases line up with TRBD1. Germline values: CDR1 SGHVS, CDR2 FQNEAQ. The CDR3 length is 14 residues. V shed 5 bases, J shed 5 bases, and the junction held 6 bases outside the gene matches. The CDR3 DNA follows: TGTGCCAGCAGCACCGGGACAGGGGCCCACGAGCAGTACTTC. Its protein product is CASSTGTGAHEQYF. Based on the CDR3 plus reference TRBV7-8 and TRBJ2-7, the full variable domain is GAGVSQSPRYKVAKRGQDVALRCDPISGHVSLFWYQQALGQGPEFLTYFQNEAQLDKSGLPSDRFFAERPEGSVSTLKIQRTQQEDSAVYLCASSTGTGAHEQYFGPGTRLTVT.

This sequence joins TRBV7-9 and TRBJ1-1; TRBD1 aligns across 8 bases. The CDR3 is 14 residues long. CDR1 and CDR2 (germline): SEHNR, FQNEAQ (reference sequence). V shed 3 bases and J 4 bases; nucleotides not matched to a gene: 4. CDR3 sequence (DNA): TGTGCCAGCAGCTTTGCAACAGGGGGCACTGAAGCTTTCTTT. This codes for CASSFATGGTEAFF.

The chain recombines TRBV24-1 with TRBJ2-7; D is ambiguous. The ends were cut back, 11 bases at V and 4 bases at J, with 5 bases in the middle. CDR3 length: 9 residues. Per the germline V gene, CDR1 is KGHDR and CDR2 is SFDVKD. CDR3 loop: CAIQYEQYF. In DNA, the CDR3 is TGTGCCATCCAATACGAGCAGTACTTC.

CDR3 in DNA: TGTGCCAGCAGCTTGGGGATCGGGGATTCACCCCTCCACTTT. As protein: CASSLGIGDSPLHF. The chain has TRBV6-5 and TRBJ1-6, with D unresolved. With 6 bases removed from V and 8 bases from J, the gap between germline ends came to 14 bases. The germline V gene encodes CDR1 MNHEY and CDR2 SVGAGI. The CDR3 spans 14 residues.

The V call is TRBV30, the J call TRBJ1-5; the D is unclear. Germline V lookup: CDR1 GTSNPN, CDR2 SVGIG (reference sequence). The CDR3 loop spans 13 amino acids. Trimming removed 3 bases at V and 4 bases at J, with 10 bases between. CDR3 residues: CAWRPVPNQPQHF. The DNA of the CDR3 is TGTGCCTGGAGGCCAGTCCCTAATCAGCCCCAGCATTTT.

The chain couples TRBV27 to TRBJ2-5; TRBD1 matches 9 bases. Trimming cost V 8 bases and J 5 bases; bases outside gene matches: 9. In germline, CDR1 is MNHEY, CDR2 SMNVEV (reference sequence). The length of the CDR3 is 14 residues. DNA of the CDR3: TGTGCCAGCGGGATAACAGGGACAGGGGAGACCCAGTACTTC. It specifies CASGITGTGETQYF.

The CDR3 is CASRRLREGKANYGYTF. CDR3 in DNA: TGTGCCAGCAGGAGACTTAGGGAGGGTAAAGCTAACTATGGCTACACCTTC. J is TRBJ1-2 and V is TRBV27; D unresolved. The CDR3 is 17 amino acids. The germline V and J ends were trimmed by 6 bases and 0 bases, with 20 bases remaining between them. Germline V lookup: CDR1 MNHEY, CDR2 SMNVEV (reference sequence).

The chain couples TRBV29-1 to TRBJ1-1; possibly TRBD1 for D (6 bases). Germline V gene sequence: CDR1 SQVTM, CDR2 ANQGSEA. This CDR3 has 14 amino acids. V was cut by 5 bases and J by 4 bases, with 17 bases left in between. The chain's CDR3 is CSVIDGGRATEAFF. CDR3 DNA: TGCAGCGTTATCGACGGGGGGCGCGCCACTGAAGCTTTCTTT.

The chain employs TRBV10-3 and TRBJ1-6; 8 nucleotides agree with TRBD1. Germline-derived CDR1 and CDR2 are ENHRY and SYGVKD. The CDR3 runs 14 residues. V trimming: 6 bases; J trimming: 8 bases; junction bases outside the gene matches: 6. CDR3 DNA sequence: TGTGCCATCAGGGCCTCAGGGGGCGATTCACCCCTCCACTTT. Its translation is CAIRASGGDSPLHF.

V usage is TRBV5-1 and J usage is TRBJ2-3; TRBD2 aligns across 7 bases. The CDR3 loop spans 15 amino acids. Germline V gives CDR1 SGHRS, CDR2 YFSETQ. V dropped 4 bases and J dropped 5; count of bases not matched to a gene: 10. CDR3 bases: TGCGCCAGCAGCCCTACTAGCGACGGAGGAGATACGCAGTATTTT. Its translation is CASSPTSDGGDTQYF.

J is TRBJ1-2 and V is TRBV5-5, with D maybe TRBD1 (5 bases). The CDR3 loop spans 17 amino acids. CDR1 and CDR2 (germline): SGHKS, YYEKEE (reference sequence). V was pared by 1 base and J by 4 bases, with 20 bases between. CDR3 bases: TGTGCCAGCAGCTTGTCAGGGCCGGGTTCTCTCCTCTATGGCTACACCTTC. This translates into CASSLSGPGSLLYGYTF.

The rearrangement joins TRBV7-8 to TRBJ1-5, with 11 bases identical to TRBD1. Trimming at V came to 5 bases and at J to 4 bases, leaving 4 bases not matched to a gene. This CDR3 comprises 15 residues. Germline loops: CDR1 SGHVS, CDR2 FQNEAQ. The CDR3 DNA reads TGTGCCAGCAGCCCGGGGACAGGGGGGAATCAGCCCCAGCATTTT. The encoded protein is CASSPGTGGNQPQHF.

The chain carries TRBV21-1 and TRBJ1-5; the table's D call of TRBD1 was not tested on the DNA. TRBV21-1 has pseudogene status. The CDR3 spans 21 residues. CDR3 sequence: CASSNRFGPVHSGQGGQPQHF. CDR3 nucleotide sequence: TGTGCCAGCAGCAATCGCTTTGGTCCCGTTCATTCGGGACAGGGCGGTCAGCCCCAGCATTTT.

This rearrangement joins TRBV29-1 to TRBJ2-3; 10 bases match TRBD2. The CDR3 is made up of 13 amino acids. Germline CDR1 and CDR2: SQVTM and ANQGSEA. V lost 8 bases and J lost 1; bases outside the gene matches: 3. CDR3 sequence reads: CSRSGGRTDTQYF. For the CDR3, the DNA is TGCAGCCGTAGCGGGGGGCGCACAGATACGCAGTATTTT.

This chain connects TRBV5-1 to TRBJ1-2; TRBD1 is a possible D gene (6 bases). Trimming shortened V by 0 bases and J by 3 bases, and 9 bases separated the two germline ends. The CDR3 covers 14 residues. Germline assignment: CDR1 SGHRS and CDR2 YFSETQ. The CDR3 nucleotides are TGCGCCAGCAGCTTGGCAGGGGCCGACTATGGCTACACCTTC. Translating it yields CASSLAGADYGYTF.

V and J are TRBV7-2 and TRBJ2-6; D is unresolved. From germline, CDR1 is SGHTA and CDR2 FQGNSA. The CDR3 covers 14 residues. Trimming removed 7 bases from V and 0 bases from J, with 7 bases in between. CDR3 sequence: CASNEYSGANVLTF. The CDR3 coding sequence is TGTGCCAGCAACGAGTACTCTGGGGCCAACGTCCTGACTTTC.

The table lists this clone with a few counts. The J gene is TRBJ1-4, the V gene TRBV19, with 8 positions matching TRBD1. Germline CDR1 LNHDA, CDR2 SQIVND (reference sequence). This CDR3 contains 15 residues. Trimming at V came to 4 bases and at J to 7 bases, leaving 8 bases not matched to a gene. CDR3 in DNA: TGTGCCAGTAGTACCCTTACAGGGGGAGGTGAAAAACTGTTTTTT. As protein: CASSTLTGGGEKLFF.